This T cell receptor (beta chain) was obtained from a study of blood T cells in healthy people across ages. Per germline, CDR1 KGHSH and CDR2 LQKENI. Trimming pared 5 bases from V and 8 bases from J, leaving 11 bases between. The CDR3 loop spans 12 amino acids. Healthy Caucasian individuals from Russia aged about 6 to 90 served as donors. Primed by a sample-barcoded 5' primer and a J-beta primer mix, a second PCR proceeded for roughly 6 to 12 cycles. Every cDNA was tagged by a template-switch adaptor with 12 random nucleotides. MiXCR, run by TCRdb on the 5' RACE reads, gives a single entry per CDR3 protein. In the table there are 850,000 to 1,000,000 distinct CDR3 sequences, roughly 51% of which are singletons. Study-level points and caveats: The authors considered diversity estimates from one million T cells to be underestimates. More naive CD4+ cells and higher diversity were found in long-lived than in aged donors.

Only a few counts were recorded for this clonotype. Its cognate antigen is unknown. This sequence joins TRBV18 and TRBJ2-3; perhaps TRBD2 as D (7 bases). The sequence was collected from a woman aged 60-70 years in good health. Source material: blood. The CDR3 reads CASSTGRGTQYF. CDR3 sequence (DNA): TGTGCCAGCTCAACAGGGAGGGGTACGCAGTATTTT.